A selection of T cell receptor beta chains follows, all from one sample in a study of graft-versus-host responses after intestinal transplantation. Clones were read by immunoSEQ multiplex PCR, and TCRdb kept only the in-frame ones, dropping some. The sample lists around 30,000 clones; 90% to 95% were seen once. Sequenced here: PBMCs, sampled around 63 days after intestinal transplant. Receptor source: a human patient who received an intestinal transplant, so some T cells may come from the graft donor. Each CDR3 is given with its conserved first and last residue. Fields, in order: clone size, V gene, D gene, J gene, CDR3 DNA, CDR3 protein. The D gene is left open where the match is weak. The size of a clone is reported for some rows only, either as once, few or many, or as a class for expanded clones.

>.|TRBV7-3|.|TRBJ1-5
TGTGCCAGCAGCCGACAGATTTATAGCAATCAGCCCCAGCATTTT
CASSRQIYSNQPQHF
>.|TRBV30|.|TRBJ1-3
TGTGCCTGGAGTGTACAGGGCCTGCCTGGAAACACCATATATTTT
CAWSVQGLPGNTIYF
>few|TRBV2|.|TRBJ1-4
TGTGCCAGCCGAAAAGATTGGCCTGGAACTAATGAAAAACTGTTTTTT
CASRKDWPGTNEKLFF
>.|TRBV2|TRBD1|TRBJ1-1
TGTGCCAGCAGAGGACAGGGGGCAGGGACTGAAGCTTTCTTT
CASRGQGAGTEAFF
>.|TRBV5-7|.|TRBJ2-7
TGTGCCAGCAGCCTGCAGGGACAAAACTCCTACGAGCAGTACTTC
CASSLQGQNSYEQYF
>once|TRBV4-2|TRBD1|TRBJ1-2
TGTGCCAGCAGCCAAGGAGTACAGGGGGCCGATGGCTACACCTTC
CASSQGVQGADGYTF
>.|TRBV6-5|.|TRBJ2-3
TGTGCCAGCAGTTATCGCGAGGGGCGAGATACGCAGTATTTT
CASSYREGRDTQYF
>.|TRBV19|TRBD2|TRBJ2-1
TGTGCCAGTAGTACGCTAGCGGCCGAGCAGTTCTTC
CASSTLAAEQFF
>.|TRBV19|.|TRBJ2-2
TGTGCCAGTAGATTAACCGACGACACCGGGGAGCTGTTTTTT
CASRLTDDTGELFF
>once|TRBV21-1|.|TRBJ2-7
TGTGCCAGCAGCAAAGTAGGCGGGAGGGCCTACGAGCAGTACTTC
CASSKVGGRAYEQYF
>.|TRBV4-1|TRBD2|TRBJ2-2
TGCGCCAGCAGCCAAGAATGGGCTAGCGGGATGGGGACCGGGGAGCTGTCTTTT
CASSQEWASGMGTGELSF
>.|TRBV15|.|TRBJ1-3
TGTGCCACCAGCGGCGGGGTGGGGGGAAACACCATATATTTT
CATSGGVGGNTIYF
>.|TRBV19|.|TRBJ1-5
TGTGCCAGTAGTATATCCGAGTATAGCAATCAGCCCCAGCATTTT
CASSISEYSNQPQHF
>.|TRBV2|.|TRBJ2-5
TGTGCCAGCAGCCCCCAGGGATGGGAGACCCAGTACTTC
CASSPQGWETQYF
>.|TRBV5-1|.|TRBJ2-7
TGCGCCAGCAGCTTGGCCGGCAGGTTATCCCCTAGCTACGAGCAGTACTTC
CASSLAGRLSPSYEQYF
>.|TRBV7-2|.|TRBJ1-4
TGTGCCAGCAGCTCTCCCTCCTTAACGGGCGAAAAACTGTTTTTT
CASSSPSLTGEKLFF
>.|TRBV28|.|TRBJ2-2
TGTGCCAGCAGTTTATGGGGCAGGGCGAACACCGGGGAGCTGTTTTTT
CASSLWGRANTGELFF